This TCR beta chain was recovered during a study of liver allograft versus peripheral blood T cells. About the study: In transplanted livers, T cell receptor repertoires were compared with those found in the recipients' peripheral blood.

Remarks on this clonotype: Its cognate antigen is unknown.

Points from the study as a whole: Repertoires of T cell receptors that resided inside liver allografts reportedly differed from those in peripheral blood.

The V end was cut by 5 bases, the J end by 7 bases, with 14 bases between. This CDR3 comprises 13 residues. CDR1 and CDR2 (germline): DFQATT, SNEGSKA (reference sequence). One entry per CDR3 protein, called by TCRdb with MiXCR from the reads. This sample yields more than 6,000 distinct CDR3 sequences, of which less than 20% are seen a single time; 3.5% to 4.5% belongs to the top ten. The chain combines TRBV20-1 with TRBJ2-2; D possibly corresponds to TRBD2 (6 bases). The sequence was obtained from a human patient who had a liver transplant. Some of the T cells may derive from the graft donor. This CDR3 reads CSARGLQHGELFF. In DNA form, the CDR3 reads TGCAGTGCTCGGGGGTTGCAACACGGGGAGCTGTTTTTT.